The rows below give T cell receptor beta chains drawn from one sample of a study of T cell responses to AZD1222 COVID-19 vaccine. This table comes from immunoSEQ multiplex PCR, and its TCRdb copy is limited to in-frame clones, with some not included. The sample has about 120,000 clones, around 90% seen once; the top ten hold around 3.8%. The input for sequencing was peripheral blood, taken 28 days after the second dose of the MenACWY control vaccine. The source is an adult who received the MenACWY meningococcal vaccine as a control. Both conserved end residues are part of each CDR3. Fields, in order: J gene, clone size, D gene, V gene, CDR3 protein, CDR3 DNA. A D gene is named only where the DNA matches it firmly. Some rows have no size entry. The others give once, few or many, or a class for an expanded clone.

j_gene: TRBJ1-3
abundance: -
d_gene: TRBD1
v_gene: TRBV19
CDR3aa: CASSKGQGPYSGNTIYF
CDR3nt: TGTGCCAGTAGTAAAGGACAGGGACCATACTCTGGAAACACCATATATTTT

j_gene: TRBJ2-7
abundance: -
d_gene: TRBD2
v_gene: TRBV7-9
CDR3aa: CASTKWPDRERGEQYF
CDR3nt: TGTGCCAGCACCAAATGGCCCGATAGGGAGCGGGGCGAGCAGTACTTC

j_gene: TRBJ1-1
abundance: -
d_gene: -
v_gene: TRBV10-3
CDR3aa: CAISDKGSDTEAFF
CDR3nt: TGTGCCATCAGTGATAAGGGTTCCGACACTGAAGCTTTCTTT

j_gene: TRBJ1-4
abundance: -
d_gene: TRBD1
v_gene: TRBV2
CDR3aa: CASRPDRVEYEKLFF
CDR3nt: TGTGCCAGCAGGCCCGACAGGGTGGAATATGAAAAACTGTTTTTT

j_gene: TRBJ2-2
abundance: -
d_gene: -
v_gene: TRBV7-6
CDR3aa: CASSARGIRAVPANTGELFF
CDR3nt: TGTGCCAGCAGCGCGAGGGGAATTAGGGCCGTTCCTGCGAACACCGGGGAGCTGTTTTTT

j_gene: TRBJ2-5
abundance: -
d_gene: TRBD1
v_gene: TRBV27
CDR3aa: CASSSHRGQKGETQYF
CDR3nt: TGTGCCAGCAGTTCGCACAGGGGGCAGAAGGGAGAGACCCAGTACTTC

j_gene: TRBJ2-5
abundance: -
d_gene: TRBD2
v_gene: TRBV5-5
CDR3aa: CASSRTSGGETQYF
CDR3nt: TGTGCCAGCAGCCGGACTAGCGGTGGGGAGACCCAGTACTTC

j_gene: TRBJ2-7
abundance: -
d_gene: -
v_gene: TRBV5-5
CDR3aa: CASSVRDTSYEQYF
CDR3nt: TGTGCCAGCAGCGTCCGGGACACCTCCTACGAGCAGTACTTC

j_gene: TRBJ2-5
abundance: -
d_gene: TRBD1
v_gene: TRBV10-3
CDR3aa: CAISEWGQEQETQYF
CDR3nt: TGTGCCATCAGTGAGTGGGGACAGGAACAAGAGACCCAGTACTTC

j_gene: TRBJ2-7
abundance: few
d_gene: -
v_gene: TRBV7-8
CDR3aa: CASSLSSSLAHEQYF
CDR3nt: TGTGCCAGCAGCTTAAGTAGTAGTTTAGCCCACGAGCAGTACTTC

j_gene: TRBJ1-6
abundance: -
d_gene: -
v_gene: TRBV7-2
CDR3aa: CASSTTYNSPLHF
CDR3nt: TGTGCCAGCAGCACCACGTATAATTCACCCCTCCACTTT

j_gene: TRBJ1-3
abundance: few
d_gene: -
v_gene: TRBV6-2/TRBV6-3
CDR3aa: CASSYSSQRVIPGNTIYF
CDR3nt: TGTGCCAGCAGTTACTCTTCCCAGCGGGTCATTCCTGGAAACACCATATATTTT

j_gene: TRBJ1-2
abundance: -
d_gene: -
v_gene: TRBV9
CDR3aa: CASSVVAYSGYGYTF
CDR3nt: TGTGCCAGCAGCGTAGTGGCCTATTCAGGTTATGGCTACACCTTC

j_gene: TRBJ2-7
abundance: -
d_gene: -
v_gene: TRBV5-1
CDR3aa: CASSLVAGPEYEQYF
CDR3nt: TGCGCCAGCAGCTTGGTTGCAGGTCCAGAGTACGAGCAGTACTTC

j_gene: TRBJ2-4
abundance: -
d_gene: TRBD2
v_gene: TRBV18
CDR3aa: CASSLLAGGWERNIQYF
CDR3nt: TGTGCCAGCTCACTCCTAGCGGGAGGGTGGGAGCGGAACATTCAGTACTTC

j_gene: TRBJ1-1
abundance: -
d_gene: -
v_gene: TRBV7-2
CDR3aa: CASSLVPLNTEAFF
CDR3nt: TGTGCCAGCAGCTTAGTTCCGCTGAACACTGAAGCTTTCTTT